This passage covers 17 T cell receptor beta chains from one sample sequenced in a study of blood T cell repertoires in COVID-19. Profiling relied on immunoSEQ multiplex PCR, and the TCRdb table lists in-frame clones only, not all of them. The sample has fewer than 400,000 clones, approximately 84% seen once. The sample comprised PBMCs or T cells enriched from blood (not recorded which). These receptors came from a man aged 25 to 40 who had recovered from COVID-19.

The rearrangement joins TRBV9 to TRBJ1-1; no firm D call. Germline assignment: CDR1 SGDLS and CDR2 YYNGEE. V lost 0 bases, J lost 1 base, and 10 bases lay in between. The CDR3 is 15 residues long. The CDR3 coding sequence is TGTGCCAGCAGCGTAGAGGAGGATCCGAACACTGAAGCTTTCTTT. This encodes CASSVEEDPNTEAFF.

The table lists this clone with a few counts. The rearrangement links TRBV12-5 to TRBJ1-6; D call uncertain. The length of the CDR3 is 13 residues. V was cut by 4 bases and J by 9 bases, with 10 bases left in between. Germline loops: CDR1 LGHNT, CDR2 FRNRAP. The CDR3 region has the DNA TGTGCTAGTGGTTCCTCAATCGGTTCACCCCTCCACTTT. It yields the protein CASGSSIGSPLHF.

CDR3 amino acids: CASSLTGLNTEAFF. The CDR3 bases are TGTGCCAGCAGCTTGACAGGGTTGAACACTGAAGCTTTCTTT. The rearrangement links TRBV11-1 to TRBJ1-1; 7 bases are a match to TRBD1. V lost 3 bases to trimming and J lost 0 bases; unmatched junction nucleotides: 1. This CDR3 is 14 amino acids long. Germline CDR1 reads SGHAT; CDR2 reads FQDESV (reference sequence).

This clone has only one observation. The chain couples TRBV2 to TRBJ2-7; 7 positions agree with TRBD2. Germline assignment: CDR1 SNHLY and CDR2 FYNNEI. There are 15 residues in the CDR3. V was clipped by 0 bases and J by 2 bases; unmatched bases: 4. The CDR3 sequence: CASSEAWGGAYEQYF. As DNA, the CDR3 is TGTGCCAGCAGTGAAGCGTGGGGGGGGGCCTACGAGCAGTACTTC.

The chain combines TRBV5-6 with TRBJ2-7, with TRBD1 matching over 8 bases. The CDR3 is made up of 13 amino acids. V lost 4 bases to trimming and J lost 3 bases; unmatched junction nucleotides: 3. Germline V lookup: CDR1 SGHDT, CDR2 YYEEEE. The CDR3 loop is CASSRDRYYEQYF. In DNA, the CDR3 is TGTGCCAGCAGCCGGGACAGGTACTACGAGCAGTACTTC.

This clone came up once. The J gene is TRBJ1-1, the V gene TRBV3-1 (or the pseudogene TRBV3-2); 7 nucleotides align to TRBD1. Germline V gives CDR1 LGHDT, CDR2 YNNKEL (reference sequence). V shed 4 bases and J 5 bases; nucleotides not matched to a gene: 7. This CDR3 is built from 14 residues. Written as DNA, the CDR3 is TGTGCCAGCAGCCCGCACAGGGGCAGGACTGAAGCTTTCTTT. Translation gives CASSPHRGRTEAFF.

The chain has TRBV18 and TRBJ2-1, with D tentatively TRBD2 (6 bases). The CDR3 extends over 14 amino acids. Trimming stripped 4 bases from V and 8 bases from J, with 15 bases between. Per the germline V gene, CDR1 is KGHSH and CDR2 is LQKENI. For the CDR3, the DNA is TGTGCCAGCTCACGCGGGGCTTGGGGGGATGAGCAGTTCTTC. Protein product: CASSRGAWGDEQFF.

This clone was detected a few times. V and J are TRBV7-2 and TRBJ1-5; a weak D match, TRBD1 (5 bases). CDR3 length equals 15 residues. From germline, CDR1 is SGHTA and CDR2 FQGNSA. The ends were cut back, 9 bases at V and 2 bases at J, with 17 bases in the middle. CDR3 bases: TGTGCCAGGAAATCCCAACAGGCCCGCAATCAGCCCCAGCATTTT. Residues: CARKSQQARNQPQHF.

The J gene is TRBJ1-2, the V gene TRBV12-3 or TRBV12-4, with D hard to call. Trimming pared 5 bases from V and 8 bases from J, leaving 6 bases between. The CDR3 loop spans 10 amino acids. This chain's CDR3 is CASSLLGYTF. CDR3 DNA sequence: TGTGCCAGCAGTCTCCTGGGCTACACCTTC.

This chain links TRBV7-9 with TRBJ2-1; 11 bases are a match to TRBD2. Germline V CDR1 and CDR2: SEHNR, FQNEAQ (reference sequence). V shed 5 bases and J 4 bases; nucleotides not matched to a gene: 10. CDR3 length equals 17 residues. The CDR3 loop reads CASSPGLAEVEYNEQFF. CDR3 bases: TGTGCCAGCAGCCCGGGACTAGCGGAGGTAGAGTACAATGAGCAGTTCTTC.

V usage is TRBV6-5 and J usage is TRBJ2-1; TRBD1 might be the D (5 bases). The CDR3 extends over 14 amino acids. V was cut by 7 bases and J by 0 bases, with 10 bases left in between. Per the germline V gene, CDR1 is MNHEY and CDR2 is SVGAGI. The CDR3: CASMGRSSYNEQFF. CDR3 nucleotides: TGTGCCAGCATGGGGCGGAGCTCCTACAATGAGCAGTTCTTC.

The rearrangement joins TRBV19 to TRBJ1-2, with D perhaps matching TRBD1 (6 bases). The CDR3 contains 14 residues. Per germline, CDR1 LNHDA and CDR2 SQIVND (reference sequence). V lost 6 bases, J lost 7 bases, and 18 bases lay in between. In nucleotides, the CDR3 is TGTGCCAGTAGCCAGCAGGGGCCCCTAGCTGGCTACACCTTC. Amino acid sequence: CASSQQGPLAGYTF.

The chain uses TRBV27 and TRBJ2-7; 9 bases agree with TRBD2. V was clipped by 10 bases and J by 5 bases; unmatched bases: 9. Germline V gene sequence: CDR1 MNHEY, CDR2 SMNVEV (reference sequence). CDR3 length: 13 amino acids. The CDR3, as DNA: TGTGCCAACAACGTAGCGGGGGTTAACGAGCAGTACTTC. Amino acids: CANNVAGVNEQYF.

The chain couples TRBV7-9 to TRBJ2-1, with a tentative D call TRBD2 (6 bases). Trimming pared 5 bases from V and 9 bases from J, leaving 20 bases between. Germline lookup yields CDR1 SEHNR and CDR2 FQNEAQ (reference sequence). The CDR3 loop spans 15 amino acids. The CDR3 loop reads CASSLGRSRGTEQFF. CDR3 coding DNA: TGTGCCAGCAGCCTAGGTCGATCCCGGGGGACTGAGCAGTTCTTC.

The chain uses TRBV10-3 and TRBJ2-7; D gene uncertain. Per the germline V gene, CDR1 is ENHRY and CDR2 is SYGVKD. Trimming removed 6 bases from V and 7 bases from J, with 10 bases in between. The CDR3 runs 11 residues. CDR3 sequence reads: CAISTSGEQYF. The CDR3 DNA sequence: TGTGCCATCAGCACCTCCGGGGAGCAGTACTTC.

The J gene is TRBJ1-2, the V gene TRBV2; possible D gene TRBD1, 6 bases. The CDR3 spans 15 residues. The V gene's germline CDR1 is SNHLY and CDR2 FYNNEI. Trimming left V 0 bases short and J 7 bases short, with 15 bases between. CDR3 in amino acids: CASSEANRVGVGYTF. CDR3 nucleotide sequence: TGTGCCAGCAGTGAAGCCAACAGGGTTGGTGTTGGCTACACCTTC.

The rearrangement joins TRBV4-1 to TRBJ2-1; 9 positions agree with TRBD2. CDR1 MGHRA and CDR2 YSYEKL come from the germline V gene. This CDR3 is built from 15 residues. Trimming removed 2 bases from V and 8 bases from J; junction bases left unmatched: 7. The CDR3 nucleotides are TGCGCCAGCAGCCAATCGTTTAGCGGGAGAGATGAGCAGTTCTTC. Amino acid sequence: CASSQSFSGRDEQFF.